One TCR beta chain is described in this entry. The antigen is undetermined. The donors were in the approximately 120-subject validation cohort; that cohort was separate from the roughly 620-subject first cohort. The sample comes from a study of cytomegalovirus exposure and HLA in healthy donors. Whole-study findings and limits: The study designated roughly 150 TCR beta chains cytomegalovirus-associated. TCR clusters originating in the first cohort tended to co-occur in the approximately 120 validation repertoires, according to a later analysis. For most TCR sequences rarity was the rule, although some public TCRs occurred in many donors.

The repertoire was sequenced with immunoSEQ multiplex PCR; TCRdb's copy has only in-frame clones and lacks some. The table includes over 150,000 clones, around 83% detected once. Germline CDR1 is SGDLS and CDR2 is YYNGEE. The CDR3 sequence is 16 residues long. V was cut by 1 base and J by 0 bases, with 11 bases left in between. This TCR was recovered from a human donor in good health. Sequencing was performed on PBMCs. V usage is TRBV9 and J usage is TRBJ1-3; weak D call: TRBD1 (5 bases). The CDR3 region is CASSVLGHRSGNTIYF. The CDR3 DNA reads as TGTGCCAGCAGCGTATTAGGACATCGCTCTGGAAACACCATATATTTT.